This T cell receptor beta chain came from a study of CD8 T cells in ankylosing spondylitis. Overall study findings and caveats: Reactive arthritis synovial fluid and blood previously showed some of these motif variants.

This clonotype was seen at least ten times. Its antigen remains unidentified. The CDR3 sequence is 17 residues long. Losses at the gene ends were 6 bases for V and 3 bases for J; bases not matched to a gene: 11. TCRdb re-analysed the 5' RACE reads in MiXCR, keeping a single row per CDR3 protein. This table has 35,000 or so distinct CDR3 sequences, approximately 5.9% appearing once. Sequencing used blood, either unsorted or a sorted T cell fraction (not recorded which). V and J are TRBV12-3 or TRBV12-4 and TRBJ2-5; 12 bases fit TRBD2. The receptor was derived from a male donor with ankylosing spondylitis or in good health (not recorded which). The CDR3 DNA is TGTGCCAGCAGCCGAAGCGCCTCTAGCGGGAGGGAAGAGACCCAGTACTTC. This translates into CASSRSASSGREETQYF.